The rows below give T cell receptor beta chains drawn from one sample of a study of T cells in Graves' hyperthyroidism and ophthalmopathy. TCRdb reanalysed the multiplex PCR reads using MiXCR and keeps one entry per CDR3 protein. This sample has approximately 870,000 distinct CDR3 sequences; over 35% occur once, and the top ten carry 8% to 9%. What was sequenced was blood. The source of these receptors is a young man with Graves' hyperthyroidism. The CDR3 runs from the conserved cysteine through the conserved F or W. Where a row states a size, it is once, few, many or the class of an expanded clone; other rows omit it.

few	TRBV12-3/TRBV12-4	TRBJ2-5	CASSYGQGLVETQYF
many	TRBV7-2	TRBJ2-7	CASSLVSYEQYF
NA	TRBV20-1	TRBJ1-1	CSARVSTEIGAFF
many	TRBV2	TRBJ1-6	CASSPGINSPLHF
many	TRBV9	TRBJ1-5	CASSLLKGPQHF
many	TRBV29-1	TRBJ2-5	CSATGSVRGETQYF
NA	TRBV7-6	TRBJ1-6	CASSPGYSYNSPLHF
few	TRBV20-1	TRBJ2-7	CSAGTGVSYEQYF
few	TRBV19	TRBJ2-7	CASSNRRGTGVGEQYF
many	TRBV6-5	TRBJ1-1	CATISGGSTEAFF
NA	TRBV7-9	TRBJ2-3	CASSSKADTQYF
few	TRBV7-6	TRBJ2-7	CASSSETNPYEQYF
few	TRBV20-1	TRBJ2-2	CSARIVAGEDTGELFF
NA	TRBV11-2	TRBJ2-7	CASSFLAGQLYEQYF
many	TRBV25-1	TRBJ2-2	CASRKDQTGNTGELFF
NA	TRBV7-2	TRBJ2-3	CASSLSLGGDTQYF
NA	TRBV19	TRBJ1-1	CASKGRTEAFF
few	TRBV4-3	TRBJ1-1	CASSQGVRGETEAFF
many	TRBV7-8	TRBJ2-7	CASSFSQGRWVEQYF
NA	TRBV2	TRBJ2-5	CASSWTGGADTQYF
once	TRBV7-2	TRBJ1-1	CASSTTFRGPNTEAFF
many	TRBV7-6	TRBJ1-1	CASSMTGGTEAFF
many	TRBV6-5	TRBJ1-2	CASSTGIGYTF
NA	TRBV7-9	NA	CASSPGRDNRPQHF
few	TRBV20-1	TRBJ2-7	CSARESRRLSYEQYF
many	TRBV15	TRBJ2-7	CATSRDYRSSYEQYF
many	TRBV9	TRBJ1-1	CASSGAGVEAFF
NA	TRBV12-3/TRBV12-4	TRBJ2-7	CASSQTDTRSYEQYF
many	TRBV29-1	TRBJ1-1	CSSESFMNTEAFF
many	TRBV2	TRBJ2-6	CAGKAAGANVLTF
few	TRBV7-9	TRBJ2-5	CASSFTTGETQYF
once	TRBV11-2	TRBJ2-7	CASSLWRGQGYEQYF
NA	TRBV7-8	TRBJ1-4	CASSLGFTGGAGEKLFF
many	TRBV10-3	TRBJ2-7	CATKGVADYEQYF